Presented here are 12 T cell receptor beta chains from one specimen sequenced in a study of beta chain features in type 1 diabetes. Of the isolated RNA, all was reverse transcribed, and so the sequenced material was expressed TCRB transcripts. Method: immunoSEQ multiplex PCR; TCRdb's copy keeps in-frame clones and lacks some. This sample has a few hundred thousand clones; about 19% occur once, and the top ten carry about 0.045%. Material: naive CD4+ T cells from blood. All receptors derive from a woman between 18 and 30 years old in good health.

Concerning this clone itself: In the same sample, other DNA sequences code for this CDR3. The chain links TRBV7-2 to TRBJ2-7; a weak D match, TRBD1 (6 bases). The CDR3 runs to 14 residues. V was clipped by 0 bases and J by 2 bases, with 8 bases between them. Germline V gives CDR1 SGHTA, CDR2 FQGNSA. The CDR3 DNA reads TGTGCCAGCAGCTTAGCGCAGGGGACCTACGAGCAGTACTTC. Amino acid sequence: CASSLAQGTYEQYF.

The V gene is TRBV9, the J gene TRBJ2-7, with 7 bases lining up with TRBD2. The germline V gene encodes CDR1 SGDLS and CDR2 YYNGEE. With V trimmed by 3 bases and J by 6 bases, 9 bases remained unmatched. The CDR3 loop spans 14 amino acids. The CDR3 coding sequence is TGTGCCAGCAGCGCAGCGGGGAATCCGGGCGAGCAGTACTTC. This encodes CASSAAGNPGEQYF.

This clone showed up just a few times. This chain uses TRBV14 with TRBJ1-5; weak D call: TRBD1 (6 bases). CDR1 and CDR2 from the germline V gene are SGHDN and FVKESK. The CDR3 is made up of 14 amino acids. Trimming shortened V by 4 bases and J by 7 bases, and 14 bases separated the two germline ends. CDR3 coding DNA: TGTGCCAGCAGCCGTCCAGGGGCAGGACAGCCCCAGCATTTT. Its translation: CASSRPGAGQPQHF.

This clone was counted only a few times. One junction end does not reproduce the germline sequence, and a read error may be involved. The rearrangement uses TRBV5-4 and TRBJ2-4; D may correspond to TRBD1 or TRBD2 (5 bases each). Germline V lookup: CDR1 SGHNT, CDR2 YYREEE (reference sequence). The CDR3 length is 14 residues. CDR3 nucleotide sequence: TGTGCCAGCAACTTGAGGGGTGCCAAAAACATTCAGTACTTC. Translating gives CASNLRGAKNIQYF.

CDR3 sequence: CASSNTTGTEAFF. CDR3 coding DNA: TGTGCCAGCAGCAATACGACAGGCACTGAAGCTTTCTTT. V gene TRBV21-1 combines with J gene TRBJ1-1; the table's D call of TRBD1 was not tested on the DNA. TRBV21-1 is shown as a pseudogene. The CDR3 is 13 amino acids.

This clone showed up just a few times. The rearrangement uses TRBV4-1 and TRBJ1-2; D might be TRBD1 (5 bases). V was pared by 2 bases and J by 6 bases, with 10 bases between. CDR1 is MGHRA, CDR2 YSYEKL, per germline. The CDR3 sequence is 13 residues long. The CDR3 reads CASSQRGEDGYTF. CDR3 DNA: TGCGCCAGCAGCCAACGAGGGGAGGATGGCTACACCTTC.

About this clone: At the DNA level, this CDR3 is encoded by other sequences in the same sample as well. The V and J genes are TRBV14 and TRBJ2-7; no clear D gene. Trimming took off 3 bases at V and 3 bases at J, with 6 bases between the two ends. The CDR3 consists of 12 residues. Germline CDR1 reads SGHDN; CDR2 reads FVKESK. The CDR3 DNA reads TGTGCCAGCAGCCATAGCAGCTACGAGCAGTACTTC. Its translation is CASSHSSYEQYF.

This clone was counted between two and nine times. V and J are TRBV5-1 and TRBJ2-2, with 9 bases fitting TRBD2. CDR1 SGHRS and CDR2 YFSETQ come from the germline V gene. This CDR3 has 17 amino acids. V lost 0 bases and J lost 3; bases outside the gene matches: 6. CDR3 region: CASSLDPSGKDTGELFF. In DNA, the CDR3 is TGCGCCAGCAGCTTGGATCCTAGCGGGAAGGACACCGGGGAGCTGTTTTTT.

This clone occurred a few times. V gene TRBV7-2 combines with J gene TRBJ2-3; D may be TRBD2 (7 bases). Per germline, CDR1 SGHTA and CDR2 FQGNSA. V lost 1 base to trimming and J lost 5 bases, with 13 bases between them. The CDR3 totals 15 residues. Written as DNA, the CDR3 is TGTGCCAGCAGCTTAGAGGCGGGGGCTGGAGATACGCAGTATTTT. Protein: CASSLEAGAGDTQYF.

The chain has TRBV5-1 and TRBJ1-1, with 8 bases lining up with TRBD1. The V segment lost 4 bases and the J segment 8 bases; nucleotides outside the gene matches: 13. Germline values: CDR1 SGHRS, CDR2 YFSETQ. The CDR3 runs 15 residues. CDR3 bases: TGCGCCAGCAGCCTCGGACAGGGCCGAGGGGGGGAAGCTTTCTTT. Translation gives CASSLGQGRGGEAFF.

The table lists this clone with a few counts. The gene calls are TRBV5-4 and TRBJ2-3; 13 nucleotides agree with TRBD2. Trimming at V came to 4 bases and at J to 5 bases, leaving 10 bases not matched to a gene. The CDR3 sequence is 17 residues long. Germline CDR1 and CDR2: SGHNT and YYREEE (reference sequence). CDR3 loop: CASSHKLAGGLGDTQYF. The CDR3 DNA reads as TGTGCCAGCAGCCATAAACTAGCGGGAGGGCTGGGAGATACGCAGTATTTT.

This clone was picked up a small number of times. This chain joins TRBV18 and TRBJ2-7, with 7 bases aligning to TRBD1. The ends lost 5 bases at V and 4 bases at J; junction bases unmatched: 8. The germline V gene has CDR1 KGHSH and CDR2 LQKENI. The CDR3 is made up of 14 amino acids. The CDR3 sequence: CASSSRDSFYEQYF. The CDR3 nucleotides read TGTGCCAGCTCATCTCGGGACAGCTTTTACGAGCAGTACTTC.